This T cell receptor (beta chain) emerged from a study of vaccination and CD4 T cells after COVID-19. Across the whole study: Taking of post-vaccine samples occurred a median about 72 days after dose two (range 14 to 241).

Trimming took 3 bases from V and 3 from J; bases not matched to a gene: 5. The CDR3 has 15 residues. Germline V gene data show CDR1 as LNHDA and CDR2 as SQIVND (reference sequence). Comments on this clonotype: Its target is not known.

Stated treatment: roughly 10-day PBMC culture with coronavirus spike peptide pools or control peptides (ViraFEST assay). After being plated at over 1.5 million per well, PBMCs were cultured with about 10 IU/ml IL-2 and 8.5 to 10 ug/ml peptide pools. The Oncomine TCR Beta short-read assay was what sequenced the DNA obtained from cultured CD4+ T cells. The source of extracted genomic DNA was cultured CD4+ T cells. One entry per CDR3 protein results from TCRdb running MiXCR on the PCR reads. The data hold some 13,000 distinct CDR3 sequences, with roughly two thirds observed a single time. The V gene is TRBV19, the J gene TRBJ1-5, with 7 bases identical to TRBD1. The source was CD4+ T cells from blood, cultured in vitro, collected before SARS-CoV-2 vaccination. The TCR comes from a human donor who had recovered from COVID-19. CDR3 nucleotide sequence: TGTGCCAGTAGTATGGGGACAGACCTCAATCAGCCCCAGCATTTT. This gives the protein CASSMGTDLNQPQHF.